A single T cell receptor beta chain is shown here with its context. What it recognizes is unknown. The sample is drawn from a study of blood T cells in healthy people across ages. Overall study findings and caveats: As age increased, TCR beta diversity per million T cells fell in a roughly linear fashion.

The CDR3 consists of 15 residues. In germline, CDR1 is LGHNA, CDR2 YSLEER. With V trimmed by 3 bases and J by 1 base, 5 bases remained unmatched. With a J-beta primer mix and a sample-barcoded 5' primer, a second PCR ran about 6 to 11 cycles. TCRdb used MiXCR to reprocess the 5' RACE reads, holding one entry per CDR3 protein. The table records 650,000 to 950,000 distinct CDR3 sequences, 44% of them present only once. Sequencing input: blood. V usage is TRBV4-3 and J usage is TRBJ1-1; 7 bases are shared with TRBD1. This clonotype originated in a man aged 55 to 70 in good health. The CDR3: CASSQGQPTNTEAFF. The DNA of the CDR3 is TGCGCCAGCAGCCAGGGACAGCCTACGAACACTGAAGCTTTCTTT.